This TCR beta chain was identified during a study of T-cell memory formation after mild COVID-19. Germline values: CDR1 SGHDT, CDR2 YYEEEE. Trimming left V 1 base short and J 4 bases short, with 8 bases between. This CDR3 comprises 13 residues. A word on this clonotype: Its antigen is not known.

Study-wide results and caveats: A subset of responding clones appeared in pre-infection memory, suggesting cross-reactive memory joined. Contracting CD4+ clones sat mainly in CM and EM; CD8+ in EMRA.

Constant-segment primers were used for 5'RACE, and the resulting TCR alpha and TCR beta cDNA libraries carried sample barcodes and UMIs. From the 5' RACE reads, TCRdb called clonotypes with MiXCR, one entry per CDR3 protein. The sample includes hundreds of thousands of distinct CDR3 sequences, under 15% of them seen just once. The sequenced sample consisted of PBMCs or a T cell subset sorted from them (not recorded which). The sequence derives from a man between 18 and 29 years old who had mild COVID-19 (a few samples of this study predate the infection). Cell type and time point are not known. This rearrangement joins TRBV5-6 to TRBJ1-2; D gene uncertain. CDR3 residues: CASSLPALYGYTF. The CDR3, as DNA: TGTGCCAGCAGCTTGCCCGCCCTCTATGGCTACACCTTC.